The 13 T cell receptor beta chains below all came from one sample that was sequenced in a study of blood T cell repertoires in COVID-19. The assay was immunoSEQ multiplex PCR, and TCRdb's table has in-frame clones only and misses some. Of 55,000 to 65,000 clones listed, around 87% are singletons. The source material was peripheral blood. The receptors originated from a man aged 55 to 70 with active or convalescent COVID-19.

V gene TRBV2 combines with J gene TRBJ2-1, with 9 bases matching TRBD2. V shed 9 bases and J 7 bases; nucleotides not matched to a gene: 10. The germline gives CDR1 SNHLY, CDR2 FYNNEI. The CDR3 is 14 amino acids. The CDR3 bases are TGTGCCAGTAGCGCGGGAGGGCCTTGGAATGAGCAGTTCTTC. This gives the protein CASSAGGPWNEQFF.

The chain links TRBV5-6 to TRBJ2-7, with 12 bases matching TRBD1. J gave up 5 bases and V 4 bases, and 4 bases lay outside the gene matches. This CDR3 contains 14 residues. The germline V gene has CDR1 SGHDT and CDR2 YYEEEE. CDR3 DNA: TGTGCCAGCAGCCCGGGACAGGGGGCGAACGAGCAGTACTTC. It codes for CASSPGQGANEQYF.

V is TRBV7-9 and J is TRBJ2-1, with TRBD1 identical over 11 bases. Germline loops: CDR1 SEHNR, CDR2 FQNEAQ (reference sequence). The ends lost 5 bases at V and 3 bases at J; junction bases unmatched: 9. The CDR3 spans 17 residues. The CDR3 region is CASSTDRGQPNYNEQFF. CDR3 nucleotides: TGTGCCAGCAGCACGGACAGGGGGCAACCCAACTACAATGAGCAGTTCTTC.

This clone turned up a few times. This chain links TRBV2 with TRBJ2-7, with a tentative D call TRBD2 (6 bases). Germline CDR1 SNHLY, CDR2 FYNNEI. Trimming shortened V by 6 bases and J by 0 bases, and 18 bases separated the two germline ends. The CDR3 is 16 amino acids. Here the CDR3 reads CASRADIGGPSYEQYF. The CDR3 DNA reads as TGTGCCAGCAGAGCGGACATAGGAGGGCCCTCCTACGAGCAGTACTTC. Full variable domain (remainder filled in from reference TRBV2 and TRBJ2-7): EPEVTQTPSHQVTQMGQEVILRCVPISNHLYFYWYRQILGQKVEFLVSFYNNEISEKSEIFDDQFSVERPDGSNFTLKIRSTKLEDSAMYFCASRADIGGPSYEQYFGPGTRLTVT.

The chain links TRBV9 to TRBJ2-3, with D uncertain. The V and J ends lost 2 bases and 6 bases respectively, with 13 bases between them. The CDR3 is 14 amino acids. Germline loops: CDR1 SGDLS, CDR2 YYNGEE. This CDR3 is CASSVRSPPDTQYF. CDR3 DNA: TGTGCCAGCAGCGTGAGATCCCCTCCGGATACGCAGTATTTT.

This clone turned up a few times. This chain links TRBV5-6 with TRBJ2-1; D is undetermined. The CDR3 consists of 15 residues. From germline, CDR1 is SGHDT and CDR2 YYEEEE. V was clipped by 7 bases and J by 1 base, with 15 bases between them. The CDR3 DNA is TGTGCCAGCCGCCCTACTCACCTGTCCTACAATGAGCAGTTCTTC. This encodes CASRPTHLSYNEQFF.

V gene TRBV19 combines with J gene TRBJ1-4, with 8 bases aligning to TRBD1. With 8 bases clipped from V and 3 bases from J, the junction kept 8 bases outside the gene matches. Germline V CDR1 and CDR2: LNHDA, SQIVND (reference sequence). CDR3 length equals 15 residues. The CDR3, as DNA: TGTGCCAGTTCCCAGGACAGGGTCGCTAATGAAAAACTGTTTTTT. Protein product: CASSQDRVANEKLFF.

In this sample, this clone turned up a few times. CDR3 region: CASSPSQGYNPYGYTF. The CDR3 DNA is TGTGCCAGCAGCCCAAGTCAGGGTTACAACCCCTATGGCTACACCTTC. V and J are TRBV5-4 and TRBJ1-2, with TRBD1 as a possible D gene (5 bases). This CDR3 comprises 16 residues. From germline, CDR1 is SGHNT and CDR2 YYREEE (reference sequence). Between the trimmed V and J ends, which lost 4 bases and 4 bases, there was a span of 20 bases.

The chain carries TRBV15 and TRBJ2-6, with D perhaps matching TRBD2 (6 bases). Germline V gives CDR1 LNHNV, CDR2 YYDKDF (reference sequence). Trimming removed 1 base at V and 2 bases at J, with 12 bases between. This CDR3 contains 17 residues. The CDR3 DNA sequence: TGTGCCACCAGCAGAGGGGCTTGGGGGGCTGGGGCCAACGTCCTGACTTTC. It translates to CATSRGAWGAGANVLTF.

CDR3 coding DNA: TGTGCCAGCACCGAGGGACAGTTCTATGGCTACACCTTC. The encoded protein is CASTEGQFYGYTF. V gene TRBV5-6 combines with J gene TRBJ1-2; 7 nucleotides agree with TRBD1. The CDR3 length is 13 residues. V was clipped by 6 bases and J by 4 bases; unmatched bases: 6. Germline assignment: CDR1 SGHDT and CDR2 YYEEEE.

This chain uses TRBV5-1 with TRBJ2-5, with TRBD1 as a possible D gene (5 bases). Per the germline V gene, CDR1 is SGHRS and CDR2 is YFSETQ. V was pared by 1 base and J by 5 bases, with 15 bases between. This CDR3 is built from 15 residues. The CDR3 coding sequence is TGCGCCAGCAGCTTGTCGCGAACAGGTTCCGAGACCCAGTACTTC. Protein product: CASSLSRTGSETQYF.

This clone showed up just once. The V call is TRBV18, the J call TRBJ2-1, with 8 bases lining up with TRBD2. The germline V gene has CDR1 KGHSH and CDR2 LQKENI. After removal of 6 bases from V and 4 bases from J, the junction contained 5 bases not matched to a gene. The CDR3 consists of 14 residues. The CDR3 protein is CASSGQRGYNEQFF. DNA of the CDR3: TGTGCCAGCTCTGGGCAGCGGGGGTACAATGAGCAGTTCTTC.

This rearrangement joins TRBV6-5 to TRBJ2-7; D unclear. Germline V gene lookup returns CDR1 MNHEY and CDR2 SVGAGI. This CDR3 is built from 14 residues. V was clipped by 6 bases and J by 2 bases, with 14 bases between them. In DNA, the CDR3 is TGTGCCAGCAGCCACCCCGACGGAGCCTACGAGCAGTACTTC. Its protein is CASSHPDGAYEQYF.